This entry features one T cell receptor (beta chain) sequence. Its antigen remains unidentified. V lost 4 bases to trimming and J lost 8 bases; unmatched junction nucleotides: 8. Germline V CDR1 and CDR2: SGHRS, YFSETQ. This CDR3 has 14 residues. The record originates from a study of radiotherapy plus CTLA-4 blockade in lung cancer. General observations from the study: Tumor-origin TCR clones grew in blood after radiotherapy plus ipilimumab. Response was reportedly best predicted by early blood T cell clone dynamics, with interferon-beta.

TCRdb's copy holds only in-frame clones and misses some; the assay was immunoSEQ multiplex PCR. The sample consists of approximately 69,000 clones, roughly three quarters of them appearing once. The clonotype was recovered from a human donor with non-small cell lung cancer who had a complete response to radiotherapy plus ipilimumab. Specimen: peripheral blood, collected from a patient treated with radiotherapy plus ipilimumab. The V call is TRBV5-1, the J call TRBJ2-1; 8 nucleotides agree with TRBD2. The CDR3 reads CASSVRGGRDEQFF. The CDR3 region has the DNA TGCGCCAGCAGCGTCCGCGGGGGGCGGGATGAGCAGTTCTTC.